This T cell receptor (beta chain) comes out of a study of cytomegalovirus exposure and HLA in healthy donors. Findings and caveats of the study: There were a few CMV-associated chains whose specificity for CMV antigens was confirmed in vitro.

Of note for this clone: The antigen remains undetermined.

This PCR relied on a set of 60 Vbeta primers and 13 Jbeta primers. Using immunoSEQ multiplex PCR, the repertoire was profiled, and TCRdb retains in-frame clones only, with some absent. The sample has around 160,000 clones, roughly 75% seen once. Germline values: CDR1 MNHEY, CDR2 SMNVEV (reference sequence). V trimming: 4 bases; J trimming: 4 bases; junction bases outside the gene matches: 6. This CDR3 contains 15 residues. The clonotype originates from a woman in her 40s in good health and CMV-seropositive. The V call is TRBV27, the J call TRBJ2-7; TRBD1 agrees at 11 bases. The sequencing input was PBMCs. CDR3 DNA: TGTGCCAGCAGTTCGTTGGACAGGGGGCTTTACGAGCAGTACTTC. Translated, it gives CASSSLDRGLYEQYF.